Detailed here is one TCR beta chain. The source of the sample is a study of T cell changes during pregnancy in multiple sclerosis. TCRdb's copy holds only in-frame clones and misses some; the assay was immunoSEQ multiplex PCR. Of 69,000 or so clones listed, around 92% are singletons. The source of this sequence is a female donor in good health, enrolled as a control in a pregnancy study. The sequenced sample was peripheral blood, obtained in the third trimester of pregnancy.

CDR3 in amino acids: CASSFFYEQYF. CDR3 coding DNA: TGTGCCAGCAGCTTCTTCTACGAGCAGTACTTC. This sequence joins TRBV11-2 and TRBJ2-7; D gene uncertain. The germline CDR1 and CDR2 sequences are SGHAT and FQNNGV. Between the trimmed V and J ends, which lost 3 bases and 3 bases, there was a span of 3 bases. The CDR3 spans 11 residues.